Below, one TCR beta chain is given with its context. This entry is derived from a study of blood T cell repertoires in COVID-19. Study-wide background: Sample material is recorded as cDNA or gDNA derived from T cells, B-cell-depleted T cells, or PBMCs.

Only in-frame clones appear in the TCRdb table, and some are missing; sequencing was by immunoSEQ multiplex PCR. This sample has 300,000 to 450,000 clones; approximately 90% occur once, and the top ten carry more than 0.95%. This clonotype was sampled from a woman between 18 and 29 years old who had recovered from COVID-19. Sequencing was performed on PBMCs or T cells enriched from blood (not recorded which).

The CDR3 sequence: CASSFEGGTDTQYF. Here the CDR3 DNA reads TGTGCCAGCAGTTTCGAGGGGGGCACAGATACGCAGTATTTT. The chain carries TRBV27 and TRBJ2-3; a possible D gene is TRBD1 (6 bases). The germline V gene encodes CDR1 MNHEY and CDR2 SMNVEV (reference sequence). Trimming removed 3 bases from V and 1 base from J, with 8 bases in between. This CDR3 contains 14 residues.